The 30 T cell receptor beta chains below come from one sample, sequenced in a study of cytomegalovirus exposure and HLA in healthy donors. It was with 60 Vbeta and 13 Jbeta primers that the PCR ran. Sequenced by immunoSEQ multiplex PCR; TCRdb stores in-frame clones only, minus some. This table holds 100,000 to 150,000 clones, around 80% found once. Sequenced material: PBMCs. These receptors were taken from a man aged 25 to 40 in good health and CMV-seronegative.

V usage is TRBV4-3 and J usage is TRBJ2-1, with TRBD2 as a possible D gene (6 bases). The CDR3 contains 17 residues. The V gene's germline CDR1 is LGHNA and CDR2 YSLEER. V was shortened by 0 bases and J by 6 bases, with 18 bases between the two germline ends. The CDR3 DNA reads as TGCGCCAGCAGCCAAGATTGGCAACGGGAGTATTTCAATGAGCAGTTCTTC. This encodes CASSQDWQREYFNEQFF.

The chain uses TRBV19 and TRBJ1-5, with D maybe TRBD1 (6 bases). The CDR3 extends over 13 amino acids. Per germline, CDR1 LNHDA and CDR2 SQIVND (reference sequence). V shed 3 bases and J shed 9 bases, with 12 bases lying between them. The CDR3 DNA reads TGTGCCAGTAGTATGGGGGGGCTGGGGCCCCAGCATTTT. Translated: CASSMGGLGPQHF.

This chain connects TRBV6-6 to TRBJ1-2; tentative D call: TRBD1 (5 bases). Trimming took 0 bases from V and 7 from J, leaving 9 bases between them. Germline CDR1 MNHNY, CDR2 SVGAGI (reference sequence). CDR3 length: 13 residues. For the CDR3, the DNA is TGTGCCAGCAGTTACTCGGGCAGGGTTGGCTACACCTTC. Translation: CASSYSGRVGYTF.

The chain recombines TRBV10-3 with TRBJ1-2; possible D gene TRBD1, 6 bases. Trimming took 4 bases from V and 4 from J, leaving 13 bases between them. This CDR3 has 14 residues. Germline V gives CDR1 ENHRY, CDR2 SYGVKD. The CDR3 sequence is CAISGADRPYGYTF. DNA of the CDR3: TGTGCCATCAGTGGGGCCGACAGGCCCTATGGCTACACCTTC.

The chain uses TRBV20-1 and TRBJ1-4; D is possibly TRBD1 (5 bases). Germline assignment: CDR1 DFQATT and CDR2 SNEGSKA (reference sequence). The CDR3 runs to 11 residues. V lost 6 bases and J lost 4, with 6 bases in between. The CDR3 sequence is CSAQGNEKLFF. CDR3 DNA: TGCAGTGCCCAGGGTAATGAAAAACTGTTTTTT.

CDR3 region: CASSSSGGLGYTF. Written as DNA, the CDR3 is TGTGCCAGCAGCTCCAGTGGAGGGCTTGGCTACACCTTC. This rearrangement joins TRBV5-5 to TRBJ1-2, with unresolved D. CDR1 and CDR2 (germline): SGHKS, YYEKEE (reference sequence). The CDR3 is 13 amino acids. The germline V and J ends were trimmed by 3 bases and 7 bases, with 13 bases remaining between them.

The chain recombines TRBV18 with TRBJ1-1; 7 bases map to TRBD1. The V segment lost 4 bases and the J segment 4 bases; nucleotides outside the gene matches: 6. The germline gives CDR1 KGHSH, CDR2 LQKENI. The CDR3 length is 14 residues. The DNA of the CDR3 is TGTGCCAGCTCACACGACAGGGTTTTCACTGAAGCTTTCTTT. It is translated as CASSHDRVFTEAFF.

The chain links TRBV5-1 to TRBJ2-3, with a weak D call TRBD1 (6 bases). CDR1 is SGHRS and CDR2 is YFSETQ in the germline V gene. V was clipped by 4 bases and J by 3 bases, with 15 bases between them. The CDR3 loop spans 15 amino acids. As DNA, the CDR3 is TGCGCCAGCAGCCCCGGGGTCAGGGGAACAGATACGCAGTATTTT. Protein product: CASSPGVRGTDTQYF. Looking up the rest from reference TRBV5-1 and TRBJ2-3 gives the full variable domain: KAGVTQTPRYLIKTRGQQVTLSCSPISGHRSVSWYQQTPGQGLQFLFEYFSETQRNKGNFPGRFSGRQFSNSRSEMNVSTLELGDSALYLCASSPGVRGTDTQYFGPGTRLTVL.

The chain is built from TRBV9 and TRBJ2-7; 12 positions agree with TRBD2. There are 14 residues in the CDR3. J gave up 6 bases and V 3 bases, and 4 bases lay outside the gene matches. Germline CDR1 reads SGDLS; CDR2 reads YYNGEE. CDR3: CASSETSGSREQYF. In DNA form, the CDR3 reads TGTGCCAGCAGCGAGACTAGCGGGAGTCGCGAGCAGTACTTC. Together with reference TRBV9 and TRBJ2-7, the CDR3 gives the full variable domain: DSGVTQTPKHLITATGQRVTLRCSPRSGDLSVYWYQQSLDQGLQFLIQYYNGEERAKGNILERFSAQQFPDLHSELNLSSLELGDSALYFCASSETSGSREQYFGPGTRLTVT.

V and J are TRBV5-4 and TRBJ2-7; tentatively, D is TRBD1 (6 bases). The V and J ends lost 1 base and 3 bases respectively, with 8 bases between them. The length of the CDR3 is 13 residues. Looked up from germline, CDR1 is SGHNT and CDR2 is YYREEE (reference sequence). The CDR3, as DNA: TGTGCCAGCAGCTTGTGGACAGACTACGAGCAGTACTTC. Residues: CASSLWTDYEQYF.

In this sample, this clone turned up a few times. The genes are TRBV2 and TRBJ1-3, with D unclear. V was cut by 2 bases and J by 0 bases, with 8 bases left in between. The CDR3 is made up of 15 amino acids. Germline V gene sequence: CDR1 SNHLY, CDR2 FYNNEI. The CDR3 DNA sequence: TGTGCCAGCAGTGAACACCTACTCTCTGGAAACACCATATATTTT. This gives the protein CASSEHLLSGNTIYF.

V usage is TRBV7-8 and J usage is TRBJ2-7, with a weak D call TRBD1 (5 bases). V lost 1 base, J lost 5 bases, and 12 bases lay in between. The CDR3 is made up of 14 amino acids. Germline V CDR1 and CDR2: SGHVS, FQNEAQ. CDR3: CASSLGRAQDEQYF. Written as DNA, the CDR3 is TGTGCCAGCAGCTTAGGCAGGGCCCAGGACGAGCAGTACTTC.

This chain connects TRBV6-4 to TRBJ2-6; 9 nucleotides match TRBD1. This CDR3 spans 17 amino acids. V shed 5 bases and J 2 bases; nucleotides not matched to a gene: 7. Germline CDR1 and CDR2: MRHNA and SNTAGT. Written as DNA, the CDR3 is TGTGCCAGCAGTCGGGGACAGGGCCTTCCTGGGGCCAACGTCCTGACTTTC. Translating gives CASSRGQGLPGANVLTF.

The chain employs TRBV19 and TRBJ1-2; D perhaps matches TRBD1 (5 bases). This CDR3 is 14 amino acids long. Trimming left V 6 bases short and J 2 bases short, with 13 bases between. Germline V gene sequence: CDR1 LNHDA, CDR2 SQIVND (reference sequence). The CDR3 nucleotides are TGTGCCAGTAGACGATTTGGGGGGAACTATGGCTACACCTTC. Protein sequence: CASRRFGGNYGYTF.

This chain connects TRBV4-3 to TRBJ1-2, with D perhaps TRBD1 (6 bases). Germline V CDR1 and CDR2: LGHNA, YSLEER. The CDR3 runs 16 residues. Deletions cut 0 bases from V and 7 bases from J, with 18 bases between. The CDR3 reads CASSQEQGSAWGGYTF. In DNA, the CDR3 is TGCGCCAGCAGCCAAGAACAGGGAAGCGCTTGGGGTGGCTACACCTTC.

This clone has only a few counts. V usage is TRBV7-2 and J usage is TRBJ2-7; 7 bases fit TRBD1. Germline CDR1 reads SGHTA; CDR2 reads FQGNSA. The trim removed 5 bases at V and 6 bases at J, leaving 4 bases unmatched. CDR3 length equals 12 residues. CDR3 protein: CASSRQGGEQYF. The CDR3 region has the DNA TGTGCCAGCAGCCGACAGGGTGGCGAGCAGTACTTC.

The V and J genes are TRBV19 and TRBJ2-5, with D tentatively TRBD1 (5 bases). Per the germline V gene, CDR1 is LNHDA and CDR2 is SQIVND (reference sequence). The CDR3 runs 14 residues. Trimming pared 4 bases from V and 5 bases from J, leaving 14 bases between. CDR3 nucleotide sequence: TGTGCCAGTAGTAGGAAGACAGATGGCGAGACCCAGTACTTC. Its protein is CASSRKTDGETQYF.

The V and J genes are TRBV7-2 and TRBJ1-2; 7 bases are shared with TRBD1. This CDR3 is built from 13 residues. V was clipped by 2 bases and J by 6 bases; unmatched bases: 3. CDR1 SGHTA and CDR2 FQGNSA come from the germline V gene. CDR3 in DNA: TGTGCCAGCAGCTTATTACAGGGGCATGGCTACACCTTC. It specifies CASSLLQGHGYTF.

J is TRBJ2-5 and V is TRBV5-1; TRBD1 is a possible D gene (8 bases). Germline assignment: CDR1 SGHRS and CDR2 YFSETQ. V dropped 4 bases and J dropped 3 bases, with 19 bases sitting between them. The CDR3 has 16 amino acids. CDR3 nucleotides: TGCGCCAGCAGCCCACGACAGGGGAGGGGGGAAGAGACCCAGTACTTC. Amino acids: CASSPRQGRGEETQYF. Variable domain in full (rest from reference TRBV5-1 and TRBJ2-5): KAGVTQTPRYLIKTRGQQVTLSCSPISGHRSVSWYQQTPGQGLQFLFEYFSETQRNKGNFPGRFSGRQFSNSRSEMNVSTLELGDSALYLCASSPRQGRGEETQYFGPGTRLLVL.

The genes are TRBV30 and TRBJ2-5; D is undetermined. This CDR3 contains 14 residues. Germline assignment: CDR1 GTSNPN and CDR2 SVGIG (reference sequence). V was pared by 1 base and J by 1 base, with 10 bases between. CDR3 DNA sequence: TGTGCCTGGAGTGAACGACGGGTCCAAGAGACCCAGTACTTC. This sequence encodes CAWSERRVQETQYF.

This rearrangement joins TRBV15 to TRBJ1-5; D might be TRBD1 (6 bases). The CDR3 has 15 residues. V dropped 1 base and J dropped 6 bases, with 13 bases sitting between them. Germline V gives CDR1 LNHNV, CDR2 YYDKDF (reference sequence). The CDR3 nucleotides are TGTGCCACCAGCAGAGGAGGGGGGGGGAGTCAGCCCCAGCATTTT. Translation gives CATSRGGGGSQPQHF.

The chain is built from TRBV7-3 and TRBJ2-1; 14 bases are a match to TRBD2. Germline CDR1 is SGHTA and CDR2 is FQGTGA. The V segment lost 4 bases and the J segment 8 bases; nucleotides outside the gene matches: 4. The CDR3 runs 15 residues. The CDR3 DNA sequence: TGTGCCAGCAGCTACGGACTAGCGGGAGGTGATGAGCAGTTCTTC. Translating gives CASSYGLAGGDEQFF.

This chain links TRBV29-1 with TRBJ2-1; D might be TRBD1 (6 bases). The CDR3 is 14 amino acids. The germline V gene encodes CDR1 SQVTM and CDR2 ANQGSEA. Trimming shortened V by 4 bases and J by 3 bases, and 13 bases separated the two germline ends. Here the CDR3 reads CSVGQGSRYNEQFF. The CDR3, as DNA: TGCAGCGTTGGGCAGGGGTCACGCTACAATGAGCAGTTCTTC.

The chain carries TRBV5-1 and TRBJ2-7; 7 bases match TRBD1. Per the germline V gene, CDR1 is SGHRS and CDR2 is YFSETQ. The trim removed 2 bases at V and 2 bases at J, leaving 7 bases unmatched. CDR3 size: 15 residues. CDR3 bases: TGCGCCAGCAGCTTAGAGACAGGGATTCCCTACGAGCAGTACTTC. Protein: CASSLETGIPYEQYF.

The chain joins TRBV2 to TRBJ2-5; 7 bases match TRBD1. Germline values: CDR1 SNHLY, CDR2 FYNNEI. V shed 3 bases, J shed 4 bases, and the junction held 8 bases outside the gene matches. CDR3 length: 15 residues. CDR3 sequence (DNA): TGTGCCAGCAGTGAGGGGACAGCGTTGGGAGAGACCCAGTACTTC. Its translation is CASSEGTALGETQYF.

The rearrangement joins TRBV6-5 to TRBJ1-2; 8 nucleotides agree with TRBD1. The germline CDR1 and CDR2 sequences are MNHEY and SVGAGI. The V and J ends lost 6 bases and 8 bases, in that order; junction bases with no gene match: 11. The CDR3 contains 14 residues. The CDR3, as DNA: TGTGCCAGCAGAACCGGACAGGGTCGATGGGGCTACACCTTC. The encoded protein is CASRTGQGRWGYTF.

The chain carries TRBV2 and TRBJ2-1, with 12 bases identical to TRBD2. The CDR3 runs 14 residues. Per the germline V gene, CDR1 is SNHLY and CDR2 is FYNNEI. The V segment lost 7 bases and the J segment 7 bases; nucleotides outside the gene matches: 5. CDR3 in DNA: TGTGCCAGCATCACTAGCGGGGGGTTGAATGAGCAGTTCTTC. Protein product: CASITSGGLNEQFF.

The V gene is TRBV5-6, the J gene TRBJ2-7, with TRBD1 identical over 9 bases. After removal of 4 bases from V and 7 bases from J, the junction contained 9 bases not matched to a gene. This CDR3 is built from 14 residues. Germline assignment: CDR1 SGHDT and CDR2 YYEEEE. CDR3: CASSPGTGQREQYF. The CDR3 DNA sequence: TGTGCCAGCAGCCCAGGGACAGGGCAAAGGGAGCAGTACTTC.

This chain uses TRBV7-9 with TRBJ2-7; 10 positions agree with TRBD2. The trim removed 5 bases at V and 5 bases at J, leaving 6 bases unmatched. The CDR3 runs 14 residues. The germline V gene encodes CDR1 SEHNR and CDR2 FQNEAQ (reference sequence). The CDR3, as DNA: TGTGCCAGCAGCCCTGGGACTAGCGTCCACGAGCAGTACTTC. This codes for CASSPGTSVHEQYF.

This chain connects TRBV5-6 to TRBJ1-2, with 7 nucleotides matching TRBD1. This CDR3 spans 15 amino acids. After removal of 1 base from V and 1 base from J, the junction contained 4 bases not matched to a gene. CDR1 is SGHDT and CDR2 is YYEEEE in the germline V gene. The CDR3, as DNA: TGTGCCAGCAGCTTGTTGGCAGGGGGTAACTATGGCTACACCTTC. This gives the protein CASSLLAGGNYGYTF. The entire variable domain, with the rest obtained from reference TRBV5-6 and TRBJ1-2, is as follows: DAGVTQSPTHLIKTRGQQVTLRCSPKSGHDTVSWYQQALGQGPQFIFQYYEEEERQRGNFPDRFSGHQFPNYSSELNVNALLLGDSALYLCASSLLAGGNYGYTFGSGTRLTVV.